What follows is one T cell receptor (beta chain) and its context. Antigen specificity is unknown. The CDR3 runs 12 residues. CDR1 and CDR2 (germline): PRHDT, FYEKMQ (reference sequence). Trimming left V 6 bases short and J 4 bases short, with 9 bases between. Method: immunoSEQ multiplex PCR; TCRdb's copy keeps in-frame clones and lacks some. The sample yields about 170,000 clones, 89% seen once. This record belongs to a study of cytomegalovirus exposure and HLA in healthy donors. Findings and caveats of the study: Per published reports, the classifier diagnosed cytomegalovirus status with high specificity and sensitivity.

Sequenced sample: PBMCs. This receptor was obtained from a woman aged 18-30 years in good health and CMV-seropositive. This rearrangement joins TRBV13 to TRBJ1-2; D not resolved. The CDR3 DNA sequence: TGTGCCAGCAGGGAGCAATTCTATGGCTACACCTTC. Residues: CASREQFYGYTF.